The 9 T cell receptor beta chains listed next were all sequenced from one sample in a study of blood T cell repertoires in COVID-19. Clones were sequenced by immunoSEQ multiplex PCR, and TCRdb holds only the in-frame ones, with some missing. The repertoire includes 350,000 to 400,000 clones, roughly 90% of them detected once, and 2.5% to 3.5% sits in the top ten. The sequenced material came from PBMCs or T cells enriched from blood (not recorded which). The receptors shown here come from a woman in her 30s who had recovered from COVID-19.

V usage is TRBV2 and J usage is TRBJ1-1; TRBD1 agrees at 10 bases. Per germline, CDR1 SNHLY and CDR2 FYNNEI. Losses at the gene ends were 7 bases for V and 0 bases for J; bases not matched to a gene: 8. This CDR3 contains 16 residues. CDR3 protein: CASKDRGRRLNTEAFF. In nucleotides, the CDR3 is TGTGCCAGCAAAGACAGGGGGCGACGGCTGAACACTGAAGCTTTCTTT.

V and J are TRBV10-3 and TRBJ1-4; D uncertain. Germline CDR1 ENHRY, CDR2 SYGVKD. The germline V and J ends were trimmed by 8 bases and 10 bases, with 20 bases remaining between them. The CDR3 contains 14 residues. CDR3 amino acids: CAIGREESKGKLFF. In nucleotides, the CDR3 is TGTGCCATCGGCCGAGAGGAAAGTAAAGGAAAACTGTTTTTT.

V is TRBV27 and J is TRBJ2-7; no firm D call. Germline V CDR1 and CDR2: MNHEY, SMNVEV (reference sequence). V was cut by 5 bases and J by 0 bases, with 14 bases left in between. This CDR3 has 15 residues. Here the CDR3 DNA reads TGTGCCAGCAGTCCCCACAGAACCAACTCCTACGAGCAGTACTTC. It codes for CASSPHRTNSYEQYF.

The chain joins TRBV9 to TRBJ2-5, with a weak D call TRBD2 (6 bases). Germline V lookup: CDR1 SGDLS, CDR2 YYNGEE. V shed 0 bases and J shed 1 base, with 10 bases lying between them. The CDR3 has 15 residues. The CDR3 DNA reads TGTGCCAGCAGCGTAGTGGGACTTACCCAAGAGACCCAGTACTTC. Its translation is CASSVVGLTQETQYF.

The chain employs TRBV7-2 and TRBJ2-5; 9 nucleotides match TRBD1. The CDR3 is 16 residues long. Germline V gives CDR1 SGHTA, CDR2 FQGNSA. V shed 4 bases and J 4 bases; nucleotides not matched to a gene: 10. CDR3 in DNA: TGTGCCAGCAGCTCTTTCGGGACAGGGTCATTAGAGACCCAGTACTTC. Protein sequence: CASSSFGTGSLETQYF.

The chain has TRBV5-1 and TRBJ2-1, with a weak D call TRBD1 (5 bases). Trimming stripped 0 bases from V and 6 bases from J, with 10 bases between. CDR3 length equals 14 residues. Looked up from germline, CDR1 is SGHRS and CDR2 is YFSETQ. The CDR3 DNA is TGCGCCAGCAGCTTGGGCGGCAGGGTCAATGAGCAGTTCTTC. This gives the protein CASSLGGRVNEQFF.

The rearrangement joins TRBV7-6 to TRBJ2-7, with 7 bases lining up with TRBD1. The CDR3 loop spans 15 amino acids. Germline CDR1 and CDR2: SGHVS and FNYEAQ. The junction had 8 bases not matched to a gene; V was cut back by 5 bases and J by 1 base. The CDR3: CASSEGQGDSYEQYF. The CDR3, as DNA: TGTGCCAGCAGCGAGGGGCAGGGGGATTCCTACGAGCAGTACTTC.

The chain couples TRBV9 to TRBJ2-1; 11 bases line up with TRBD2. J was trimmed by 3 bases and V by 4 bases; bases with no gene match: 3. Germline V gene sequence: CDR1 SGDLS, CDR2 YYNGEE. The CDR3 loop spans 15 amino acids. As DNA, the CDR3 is TGTGCCAGCAGCCCCACTAGCGGGGGCTACAATGAGCAGTTCTTC. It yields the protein CASSPTSGGYNEQFF.

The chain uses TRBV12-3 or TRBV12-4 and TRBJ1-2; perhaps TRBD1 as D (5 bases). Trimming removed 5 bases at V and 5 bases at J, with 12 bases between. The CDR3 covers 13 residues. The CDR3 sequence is CASSQDRIYGYTF. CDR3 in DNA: TGTGCCAGCAGTCAAGACAGAATATATGGCTACACCTTC.